This T cell receptor (beta chain) stems from a study of blood T cell repertoires in COVID-19. Sequencing used immunoSEQ multiplex PCR; TCRdb keeps in-frame clones, though not all of them. This sample has approximately 70,000 clones, with approximately 86% found just once. The CDR3 is 13 amino acids. V was pared by 4 bases and J by 9 bases, with 6 bases of the junction left unmatched. Looked up from germline, CDR1 is ENHRY and CDR2 is SYGVKD. This TCR was sampled from an older woman with acute or convalescent COVID-19. The rearrangement links TRBV10-3 to TRBJ2-1; TRBD1 matches at 7 bases. Material: peripheral blood. The CDR3 DNA reads TGTGCCATCAGTGGATCCGGGGACAGTGAGCAGTTCTTC. Translating gives CAISGSGDSEQFF.